The clone carrying this TCR beta chain was detected only a few times. The data are from a study of sequential checkpoint blockade in melanoma. Germline trimming cut 10 bases from V and 5 bases from J; bases unmatched to any gene: 7. The germline gives CDR1 MNHNY, CDR2 SVGAGI (reference sequence). The CDR3 spans 13 residues. As for treatment: randomized to nivolumab then ipilimumab (arm A) or the reverse (arm B). No patient had prior DNA-damaging chemotherapy. The protocol was immunoSEQ multiplex PCR, while the TCRdb copy is restricted to in-frame clones and leaves out a portion. The sample consists of 17,000 or so clones, 70% of them appearing once.

This sample comprised CD8+ T cells sorted from blood (inferred from file names), obtained from a patient given nivolumab and ipilimumab in sequence. The chain combines TRBV6-6 with TRBJ2-1; 8 bases are a match to TRBD2. The TCR was taken from a human donor with melanoma. The CDR3 DNA reads TGTGCCATACAAGCGGGGGCCGACAATGAGCAGTTCTTC. Residues: CAIQAGADNEQFF.